This T cell receptor beta chain stems from a study of CD8+ T cells in alopecia areata. The study's findings and limits: Higher clonality was seen in lesional scalp than in normal scalp, especially in alopecia totalis/universalis.

Remarks on this clone: Its target is unknown.

Following RNA extraction, reverse transcription yielded cDNA that acted as the sequencing template. Assay: immunoSEQ multiplex PCR; the TCRdb copy retains only in-frame clones and omits some. The sample lists about 150,000 clones; about two thirds were seen once. T lymphocytes (CD4+ and CD8+) were sorted from PBMCs. The CDR3 loop spans 14 amino acids. The V and J ends lost 5 bases and 2 bases, in that order; junction bases with no gene match: 9. The germline gives CDR1 SQVTM, CDR2 ANQGSEA. This clonotype was sampled from a human donor in good health. The sample consisted of CD8+ T cells sorted from blood. The V and J genes are TRBV29-1 and TRBJ2-7; 7 positions agree with TRBD1. CDR3 in amino acids: CSVQRQGAPYEQYF. As DNA, the CDR3 is TGCAGCGTTCAACGACAGGGTGCTCCCTACGAGCAGTACTTC.